The rows below give T cell receptor beta chains drawn from one sample of a study of blood T cell repertoires in COVID-19. Clones were sequenced by immunoSEQ multiplex PCR, and TCRdb holds only the in-frame ones, with some missing. The table lists roughly 140,000 clones, roughly 79% of them singletons, with roughly 8.8% in the top ten. Sequencing was carried out using peripheral blood. The receptors come from a human donor with acute or convalescent COVID-19. The donor label of this sample is uncertain. The CDR3 runs from the conserved cysteine through the conserved F or W. The order of the fields is V gene, J gene, clone size, CDR3 protein. The size of a clone is reported for some rows only, either as once, few or many, or as a class for expanded clones.

>TRBV6-5|TRBJ2-3|NA
CASKRERPTDTQYF
>TRBV3-1/TRBV3-2|TRBJ1-1|NA
CASSQVPGQGFDFF
>TRBV2|TRBJ2-2|NA
CASSEEQTGELFF
>TRBV2|TRBJ1-4|NA
CASNGHTNSNEKLFF
>TRBV19|TRBJ1-2|NA
CASSTVGARGYTF
>TRBV24-1|TRBJ1-1|NA
CATTDTSEAFF
>TRBV27|TRBJ1-1|many
CASSFLWTGEAFF
>TRBV7-9|TRBJ1-5|few
CASSLGWDTNQPQHF
>TRBV12-3/TRBV12-4|TRBJ1-1|NA
CASSWTGAEAFF
>TRBV2|TRBJ2-2|NA
CASSEITGENTGELFF